The present T cell receptor (delta chain) was sequenced within a study of gamma-delta chains in newborns, infants, children. Study as a whole: Microbial exposure reportedly drives polyclonal innate γδ T cell expansion after birth.

This clone ranks as medium-sized. TCRdb re-called the reads with CATT. The sample lists about 5,200 delta-chain clones, approximately 5% occurring once. This CDR3 has 16 residues. Germline loops: CDR1 GEAIGNYY, CDR2 EKD. With 1 base removed from V and 0 bases from J, the gap between germline ends came to 14 bases. This chain uses TRDV2 with TRDJ1; D ambiguous. Sequencing was performed on blood. The source is a child who was a newborn, infant or young child, either healthy, febrile or measles-vaccinated (not recorded which). CDR3 nucleotides: TGTGCCTGTGACACATTATCCGGTCGGTACACCGATAAACTCATCTTT. Translating it yields CACDTLSGRYTDKLIF.